These 32 T cell receptor beta chains share one sample of origin, sequenced in a study of blood T cell repertoires in COVID-19 (TCRdb year 2020). Library preparation was by the immunoSEQ multiplex PCR assay. The table comes from immuneACCESS by way of TCRdb, which keeps in-frame sequences with V and J called. Part of the clones is missing from these tables; in studies checked, under half for an unresolved V gene and the rest for unknown reasons. The sample includes some 70,000 clones, with 90% observed a single time. Roughly 0.53% of the sample comes from the top ten. Sample: peripheral blood. These receptors all stem from a man aged 45-65 years with COVID-19, enrolled during active disease.

The V call is TRBV7-2, the J call TRBJ1-1; no definite D call. Trimming removed 5 bases from V and 11 bases from J, with 18 bases in between. Germline CDR1 reads SGHTA; CDR2 reads FQGNSA. This CDR3 is built from 13 residues. CDR3 sequence reads: CASSPLFGEKAFF. The CDR3 nucleotides are TGTGCCAGCAGCCCTCTTTTTGGGGAGAAGGCTTTCTTT.

The chain has TRBV10-3 and TRBJ1-4, with a weak D call TRBD1 (6 bases). The length of the CDR3 is 13 residues. Trimming took off 5 bases at V and 8 bases at J, with 12 bases between the two ends. The germline V gene has CDR1 ENHRY and CDR2 SYGVKD. This chain's CDR3 is CAISNSGDEKLFF. CDR3 DNA: TGTGCCATCAGTAATTCAGGGGACGAAAAACTGTTTTTT.

This chain links TRBV5-1 with TRBJ1-1; D gene uncertain. Germline CDR1 is SGHRS and CDR2 is YFSETQ. V dropped 0 bases and J dropped 1 base, with 4 bases sitting between them. CDR3 length: 13 residues. In nucleotides, the CDR3 is TGCGCCAGCAGCTTGGCAGAGAACACTGAAGCTTTCTTT. It encodes CASSLAENTEAFF.

V and J are TRBV5-4 and TRBJ2-3; D is ambiguous. This CDR3 has 13 amino acids. V was trimmed by 1 base and J by 2 bases, leaving 5 bases between them. Germline CDR1 SGHNT, CDR2 YYREEE (reference sequence). CDR3 in amino acids: CASSLTTTDTQYF. The CDR3 coding sequence is TGTGCCAGCAGCTTGACTACCACAGATACGCAGTATTTT.

The CDR3 protein is CASSRRTGSIPNEQFF. The CDR3 DNA reads as TGTGCCAGCAGTCGAAGGACAGGGTCTATCCCCAATGAGCAGTTCTTC. J is TRBJ2-1 and V is TRBV6-6; 8 bases are shared with TRBD1. Looked up from germline, CDR1 is MNHNY and CDR2 is SVGAGI (reference sequence). V trimming: 5 bases; J trimming: 6 bases; junction bases outside the gene matches: 12. CDR3 length equals 16 residues.

This clone was found a few times. The CDR3 loop reads CASSLKGNEQYF. CDR3 bases: TGTGCCAGCAGCTTAAAGGGGAACGAGCAGTACTTC. The chain couples TRBV7-9 to TRBJ2-7; perhaps TRBD1 as D (5 bases). The CDR3 runs to 12 residues. Germline-derived CDR1 and CDR2 are SEHNR and FQNEAQ (reference sequence). The V and J ends lost 2 bases and 5 bases respectively, with 7 bases between them.

The CDR3 bases are TGTGCCAGCAGTTACACCCGAAACAGGATCGGGGAGCTGTTTTTT. Translation: CASSYTRNRIGELFF. The chain has TRBV6-5 and TRBJ2-2; D perhaps matches TRBD1 (5 bases). The CDR3 spans 15 residues. Germline values: CDR1 MNHEY, CDR2 SVGAGI. Deletions cut 2 bases from V and 7 bases from J, with 14 bases between.

The chain combines TRBV19 with TRBJ2-1, with 7 bases that match TRBD1. Trimming cost V 3 bases and J 6 bases; bases outside gene matches: 5. The CDR3 spans 14 residues. Per germline, CDR1 LNHDA and CDR2 SQIVND (reference sequence). The DNA for the CDR3 is TGTGCCAGTAGTATCGGGACAGTCCCCAATGAGCAGTTCTTC. Its protein product is CASSIGTVPNEQFF. Filled out from reference TRBV19 and TRBJ2-1, the complete variable domain reads DGGITQSPKYLFRKEGQNVTLSCEQNLNHDAMYWYRQDPGQGLRLIYYSQIVNDFQKGDIAEGYSVSREKKESFPLTVTSAQKNPTAFYLCASSIGTVPNEQFFGPGTRLTVL.

CDR3 protein: CASSLGVRYGYTF. CDR3 bases: TGTGCCAGCAGCCTAGGGGTCCGCTATGGCTACACCTTC. The chain employs TRBV6-2 or TRBV6-3 and TRBJ1-2; D may be TRBD1 (5 bases). Germline V CDR1 and CDR2: MNHEY, SVGEGT. The CDR3 has 13 residues. V dropped 6 bases and J dropped 4 bases, with 12 bases sitting between them.

The chain links TRBV6-5 to TRBJ1-5, with D uncertain. CDR3 length equals 14 residues. Looked up from germline, CDR1 is MNHEY and CDR2 is SVGAGI. V was shortened by 0 bases and J by 0 bases, with 3 bases between the two germline ends. The CDR3 is CASSYSYSNQPQHF. The CDR3 DNA reads TGTGCCAGCAGTTACTCCTATAGCAATCAGCCCCAGCATTTT.

The chain recombines TRBV4-1 with TRBJ2-7; 10 bases fit TRBD2. This CDR3 has 15 amino acids. The V and J ends lost 1 base and 3 bases, in that order; junction bases with no gene match: 3. Germline CDR1 and CDR2: MGHRA and YSYEKL. The CDR3 DNA follows: TGCGCCAGCAGCCAAGCACTAGCGGGGATCTACGAGCAGTACTTC. Translated: CASSQALAGIYEQYF.

The chain is built from TRBV5-1 and TRBJ2-7; 9 bases match TRBD1. CDR3 length: 16 residues. Germline V gene lookup returns CDR1 SGHRS and CDR2 YFSETQ. J gave up 3 bases and V 6 bases, and 13 bases lay outside the gene matches. CDR3 sequence: CASIRTPGTGLYEQYF. CDR3 DNA sequence: TGCGCCAGCATTCGCACTCCCGGGACAGGGCTCTACGAGCAGTACTTC.

This chain connects TRBV27 to TRBJ1-6; 11 bases line up with TRBD1. Germline V gene data show CDR1 as MNHEY and CDR2 as SMNVEV (reference sequence). This CDR3 contains 14 residues. The V gene end was trimmed by 3 bases and the J gene end by 10 bases; junction bases not matched to a gene: 2. This chain's CDR3 is CASSLDRGLSPLHF. In nucleotides, the CDR3 is TGTGCCAGCAGTTTGGACAGGGGGCTCTCACCCCTCCACTTT.

The V gene is TRBV2, the J gene TRBJ1-6, with D possibly being TRBD1 (6 bases). This CDR3 contains 14 residues. Germline CDR1 reads SNHLY; CDR2 reads FYNNEI. V was shortened by 7 bases and J by 9 bases, with 16 bases between the two germline ends. The CDR3, as DNA: TGTGCCAGCACCGGACAGTTAGTGGCTTCACCCCTCCACTTT. Its protein is CASTGQLVASPLHF.

The chain links TRBV28 to TRBJ2-7; tentative D call: TRBD2 (5 bases). The germline gives CDR1 MDHEN, CDR2 SYDVKM. This CDR3 is 12 amino acids long. V lost 5 bases to trimming and J lost 2 bases, with 7 bases between them. CDR3 bases: TGTGCCAGCAGTGAGAGGGCCTACGAGCAGTACTTC. This gives the protein CASSERAYEQYF.

The CDR3 coding sequence is TGTGCCAGCAGCTTATGTAGGGAGTGCTACGAGCAGTACTTC. Translated, it gives CASSLCRECYEQYF. This chain connects TRBV7-2 to TRBJ2-7; weak D call: TRBD2 (5 bases). Germline-derived CDR1 and CDR2 are SGHTA and FQGNSA. V gave up 2 bases and J gave up 3 bases, with 11 bases separating them. There are 14 residues in the CDR3. Full variable domain (outside the CDR3, taken from reference TRBV7-2 and TRBJ2-7): GAGVSQSPSNKVTEKGKDVELRCDPISGHTALYWYRQSLGQGLEFLIYFQGNSAPDKSGLPSDRFSAERTGGSVSTLTIQRTQQEDSAVYLCASSLCRECYEQYFGPGTRLTVT.

The CDR3 reads CASIRQVGGNQPQHF. CDR3 DNA sequence: TGTGCCAGCATTAGGCAGGTTGGTGGTAATCAGCCCCAGCATTTT. The chain carries TRBV6-4 and TRBJ1-5; D is ambiguous. This CDR3 region has 15 residues. Trimming pared 7 bases from V and 4 bases from J, leaving 17 bases between. The germline gives CDR1 MRHNA, CDR2 SNTAGT.

The chain employs TRBV2 and TRBJ2-1; D might be TRBD2 (5 bases). CDR3 length: 14 amino acids. Trimming cost V 4 bases and J 1 base, with 8 bases left between them. Looked up from germline, CDR1 is SNHLY and CDR2 is FYNNEI. CDR3 DNA sequence: TGTGCCAGCAGTGTACGAGGGTCCTACAATGAGCAGTTCTTC. This translates into CASSVRGSYNEQFF.

This chain joins TRBV27 and TRBJ1-2; 8 bases match TRBD1. The CDR3 is 14 residues long. V shed 5 bases, J shed 5 bases, and the junction held 7 bases outside the gene matches. Germline CDR1 reads MNHEY; CDR2 reads SMNVEV (reference sequence). CDR3 region: CASSPDRDLYGYTF. Here the CDR3 DNA reads TGTGCCAGCAGTCCGGACAGGGACCTTTATGGCTACACCTTC.

The chain's CDR3 is CAISLRGQSYEQYF. CDR3 bases: TGTGCCATCTCGCTGAGGGGGCAGAGCTACGAGCAGTACTTC. The gene calls are TRBV10-3 and TRBJ2-7; 7 bases fit TRBD1. The CDR3 length is 14 residues. Germline CDR1 is ENHRY and CDR2 is SYGVKD. Trimming cost V 8 bases and J 3 bases; bases outside gene matches: 10.

The V and J genes are TRBV10-3 and TRBJ1-5; D gene ambiguous. This CDR3 spans 14 amino acids. CDR1 ENHRY and CDR2 SYGVKD come from the germline V gene. The V end lost 5 bases, the J end lost 0 bases, and 8 bases lay between the germline ends. CDR3 DNA: TGTGCCATCAGTACCGACTATAGCAATCAGCCCCAGCATTTT. This gives the protein CAISTDYSNQPQHF.

The chain couples TRBV4-1 to TRBJ1-2, with D possibly TRBD1 on 6 matching bases. The CDR3 covers 16 residues. CDR1 and CDR2 from the germline V gene are MGHRA and YSYEKL. V lost 2 bases and J 8 bases, leaving 21 bases between the germline ends. The CDR3 DNA reads TGCGCCAGCAGCCAAATCGGGACAAGTCTTACCAGGGGCTACACCTTC. It encodes CASSQIGTSLTRGYTF.

This rearrangement joins TRBV6-5 to TRBJ2-1, with a weak D call TRBD2 (7 bases). The germline V gene has CDR1 MNHEY and CDR2 SVGAGI. CDR3 length equals 12 residues. Between the trimmed V and J ends, which lost 5 bases and 7 bases, there was a span of 9 bases. Here the CDR3 reads CASSRGGNEQFF. In nucleotides, the CDR3 is TGTGCCAGCAGTAGGGGGGGGAATGAGCAGTTCTTC.

The chain employs TRBV7-2 and TRBJ1-1; TRBD1 is a possible D gene (5 bases). The germline V and J ends were trimmed by 1 base and 10 bases, with 13 bases remaining between them. Germline V gene sequence: CDR1 SGHTA, CDR2 FQGNSA. The CDR3 is 13 amino acids. The CDR3 DNA reads as TGTGCCAGCAGCTTAGTTTCGGGGGATCGAGCTTTCTTT. Translating it yields CASSLVSGDRAFF.

The rearrangement joins TRBV11-3 to TRBJ1-1; possibly TRBD1 for D (6 bases). The germline V gene encodes CDR1 SGHNT and CDR2 YENEEA. Trimming cost V 5 bases and J 3 bases, with 10 bases left between them. The CDR3 extends over 13 amino acids. CDR3: CASSIGQYTEAFF. The CDR3 DNA is TGTGCCAGCAGCATCGGACAGTACACTGAAGCTTTCTTT.

The chain is built from TRBV2 and TRBJ1-2; D might be TRBD1 (6 bases). Germline loops: CDR1 SNHLY, CDR2 FYNNEI. The V end was cut by 0 bases, the J end by 3 bases, with 8 bases between. The CDR3 extends over 14 amino acids. CDR3 protein: CASSEARTDYGYTF. CDR3 sequence (DNA): TGTGCCAGCAGTGAAGCGCGGACAGACTATGGCTACACCTTC.

This chain uses TRBV3-1 (or the pseudogene TRBV3-2) with TRBJ2-1; 11 bases are shared with TRBD2. V was clipped by 4 bases and J by 7 bases; unmatched bases: 6. This CDR3 region has 15 residues. Germline V gene data show CDR1 as LGHDT and CDR2 as YNNKEL (reference sequence). The CDR3 sequence is CASSRLAGGGNEQFF. The CDR3 bases are TGTGCCAGCAGCCGGCTAGCGGGAGGAGGGAATGAGCAGTTCTTC.

In DNA, the CDR3 is TGTGCCAGCAGCGGGACAGTTGGGGTTCAGTACTTC. It codes for CASSGTVGVQYF. The rearrangement links TRBV5-4 to TRBJ2-4; 7 bases map to TRBD1. The CDR3 runs 12 residues. Germline-derived CDR1 and CDR2 are SGHNT and YYREEE (reference sequence). Trimming took 4 bases from V and 11 from J; bases not matched to a gene: 6.

The sample holds a few counts of this clone. The J gene is TRBJ2-7, the V gene TRBV6-5; 7 bases line up with TRBD1. The ends lost 0 bases at V and 3 bases at J; junction bases unmatched: 2. The CDR3 runs 14 residues. CDR1 MNHEY and CDR2 SVGAGI come from the germline V gene. CDR3 in DNA: TGTGCCAGCAGTTACTCTGGGACAGACTACGAGCAGTACTTC. Amino acids: CASSYSGTDYEQYF.

This clone appeared a single time. The J gene is TRBJ2-5, the V gene TRBV24-1, with D perhaps matching TRBD1 (5 bases). V lost 3 bases and J 5 bases, leaving 9 bases between the germline ends. Germline CDR1 KGHDR, CDR2 SFDVKD. The CDR3 spans 13 residues. CDR3 sequence: CATSDAGYETQYF. CDR3 nucleotides: TGTGCCACCAGTGATGCAGGGTACGAGACCCAGTACTTC.

This chain connects TRBV30 to TRBJ1-1; 8 bases match TRBD1. Germline V lookup: CDR1 GTSNPN, CDR2 SVGIG (reference sequence). The CDR3 contains 13 residues. V lost 2 bases, J lost 8 bases, and 7 bases stayed unmatched. The CDR3 DNA reads as TGTGCCTGGAGTAGGACAGGGTACCCCGAAGCTTTCTTT. This sequence encodes CAWSRTGYPEAFF. Together with reference TRBV30 and TRBJ1-1, the CDR3 gives the full variable domain: SQTIHQWPATLVQPVGSPLSLECTVEGTSNPNLYWYRQAAGRGLQLLFYSVGIGQISSEVPQNLSASRPQDRQFILSSKKLLLSDSGFYLCAWSRTGYPEAFFGQGTRLTVV.

This chain connects TRBV4-2 to TRBJ1-2; maybe TRBD1 (6 bases). V lost 0 bases, J lost 1 base, and 21 bases lay in between. The CDR3 extends over 19 amino acids. Germline V lookup: CDR1 LGHNA, CDR2 YNFKEQ. DNA of the CDR3: TGTGCCAGCAGCCAAGATCGCGGGGGGCGGGGGACTGATAACTATGGCTACACCTTC. It yields the protein CASSQDRGGRGTDNYGYTF.